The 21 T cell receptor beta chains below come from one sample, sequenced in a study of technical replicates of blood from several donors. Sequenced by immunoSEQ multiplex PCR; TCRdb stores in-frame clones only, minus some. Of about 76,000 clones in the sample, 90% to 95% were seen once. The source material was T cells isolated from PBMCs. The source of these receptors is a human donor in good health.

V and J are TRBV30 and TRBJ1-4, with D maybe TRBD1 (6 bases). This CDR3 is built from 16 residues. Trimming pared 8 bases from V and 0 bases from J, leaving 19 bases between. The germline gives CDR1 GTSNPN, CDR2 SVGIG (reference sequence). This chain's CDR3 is CAGGWSGASTNEKLFF. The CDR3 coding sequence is TGTGCCGGGGGCTGGAGCGGGGCTTCAACTAATGAAAAACTGTTTTTT.

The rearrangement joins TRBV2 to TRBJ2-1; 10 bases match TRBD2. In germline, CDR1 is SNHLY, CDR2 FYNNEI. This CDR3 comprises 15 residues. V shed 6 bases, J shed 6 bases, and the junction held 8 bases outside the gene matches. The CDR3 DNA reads TGTGCCAGCAGGGCGGGGTCTAGCGGGAGCAATGAGCAGTTCTTC. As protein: CASRAGSSGSNEQFF.

The DNA of the CDR3 is TGTGCCAGCAAGCCAGGGATGATGGAAAACACCATATATTTT. Its translation is CASKPGMMENTIYF. This chain links TRBV2 with TRBJ1-3, with D perhaps TRBD1 (5 bases). Trimming pared 7 bases from V and 6 bases from J, leaving 16 bases between. Germline CDR1 and CDR2: SNHLY and FYNNEI. This CDR3 has 14 amino acids.

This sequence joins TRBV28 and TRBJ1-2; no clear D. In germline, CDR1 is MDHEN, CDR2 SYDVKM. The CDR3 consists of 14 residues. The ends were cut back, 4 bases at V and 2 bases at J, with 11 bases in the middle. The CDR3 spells CASSSAQLNYGYTF. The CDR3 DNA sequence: TGTGCCAGCAGTTCAGCACAGCTAAACTATGGCTACACCTTC.

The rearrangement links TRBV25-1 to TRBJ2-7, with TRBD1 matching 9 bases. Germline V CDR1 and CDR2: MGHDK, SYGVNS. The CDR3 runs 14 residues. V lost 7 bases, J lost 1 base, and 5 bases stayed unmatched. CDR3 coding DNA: TGTGCCAGCACCCCGGGACAGGGATCCTACGAGCAGTACTTC. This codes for CASTPGQGSYEQYF.

This CDR3 is CATTLAGGPNEQFF. The CDR3 DNA reads as TGTGCCACCACCTTAGCGGGAGGGCCCAATGAGCAGTTCTTC. The V and J genes are TRBV15 and TRBJ2-1, with 11 positions matching TRBD2. The length of the CDR3 is 14 residues. V trimming: 7 bases; J trimming: 6 bases; junction bases outside the gene matches: 5. Germline CDR1 reads LNHNV; CDR2 reads YYDKDF (reference sequence).

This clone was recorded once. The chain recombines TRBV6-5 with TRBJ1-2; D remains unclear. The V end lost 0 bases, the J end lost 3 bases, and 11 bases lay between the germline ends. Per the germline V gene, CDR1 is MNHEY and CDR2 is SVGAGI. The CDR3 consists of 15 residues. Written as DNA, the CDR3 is TGTGCCAGCAGTTACTCGTCGGGGTCGGACTATGGCTACACCTTC. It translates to CASSYSSGSDYGYTF.

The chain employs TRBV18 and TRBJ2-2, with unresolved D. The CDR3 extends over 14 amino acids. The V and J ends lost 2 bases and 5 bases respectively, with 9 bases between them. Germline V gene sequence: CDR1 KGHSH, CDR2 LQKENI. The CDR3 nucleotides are TGTGCCAGCTCACCAGCCCAGTCTACCGGGGAGCTGTTTTTT. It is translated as CASSPAQSTGELFF.

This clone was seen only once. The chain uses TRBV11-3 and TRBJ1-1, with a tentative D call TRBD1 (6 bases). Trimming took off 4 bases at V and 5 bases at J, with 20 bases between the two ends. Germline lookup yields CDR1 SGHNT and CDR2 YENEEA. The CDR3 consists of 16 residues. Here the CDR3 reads CASSSRGGAGMTEAFF. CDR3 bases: TGTGCCAGCAGCTCCCGGGGGGGGGCCGGAATGACTGAAGCTTTCTTT.

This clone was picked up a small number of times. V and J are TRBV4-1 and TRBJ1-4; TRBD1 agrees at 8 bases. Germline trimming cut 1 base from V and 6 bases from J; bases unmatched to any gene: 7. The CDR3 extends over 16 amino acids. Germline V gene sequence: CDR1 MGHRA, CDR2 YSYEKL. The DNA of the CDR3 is TGCGCCAGCAGCCAAGTGGTCAGGGGGCGGGATGAAAAACTGTTTTTT. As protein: CASSQVVRGRDEKLFF.

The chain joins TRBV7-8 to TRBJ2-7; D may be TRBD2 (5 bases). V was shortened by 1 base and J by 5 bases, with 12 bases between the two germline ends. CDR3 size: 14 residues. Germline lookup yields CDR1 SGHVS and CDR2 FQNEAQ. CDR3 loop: CASSLGGEKDEQYF. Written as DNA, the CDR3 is TGTGCCAGCAGCTTAGGTGGGGAGAAAGACGAGCAGTACTTC.

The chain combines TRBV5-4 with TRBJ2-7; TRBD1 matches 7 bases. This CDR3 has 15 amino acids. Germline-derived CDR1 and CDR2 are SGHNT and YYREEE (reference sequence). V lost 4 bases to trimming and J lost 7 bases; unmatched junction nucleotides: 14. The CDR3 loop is CASSDRDPAWDEQYF. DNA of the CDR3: TGTGCCAGCAGCGACAGGGACCCGGCATGGGATGAGCAGTACTTC.

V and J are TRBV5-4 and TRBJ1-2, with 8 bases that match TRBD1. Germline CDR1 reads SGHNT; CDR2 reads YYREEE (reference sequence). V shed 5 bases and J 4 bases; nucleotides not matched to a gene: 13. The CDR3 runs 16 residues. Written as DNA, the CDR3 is TGTGCCAGCAGTTCTACCGGGACAGGCCCTTCCTATGGCTACACCTTC. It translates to CASSSTGTGPSYGYTF.

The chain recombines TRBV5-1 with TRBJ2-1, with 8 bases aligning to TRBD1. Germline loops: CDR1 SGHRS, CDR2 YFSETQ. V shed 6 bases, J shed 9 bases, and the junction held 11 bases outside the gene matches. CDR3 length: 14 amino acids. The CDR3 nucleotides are TGCGCCAGCAACACACAGGGGGTGTCCGCTGAGCAGTTCTTC. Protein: CASNTQGVSAEQFF.

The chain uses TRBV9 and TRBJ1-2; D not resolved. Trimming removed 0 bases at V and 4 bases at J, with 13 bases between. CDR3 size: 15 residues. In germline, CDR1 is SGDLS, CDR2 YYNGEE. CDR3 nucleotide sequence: TGTGCCAGCAGCGTAGGCGAGGGTCTAGGCTATGGCTACACCTTC. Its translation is CASSVGEGLGYGYTF.

The CDR3 here is CSVAGQLSSYEQYF. For the CDR3, the DNA is TGCAGCGTTGCTGGGCAGTTGAGTTCCTACGAGCAGTACTTC. The V and J genes are TRBV29-1 and TRBJ2-7; D gene unclear. V lost 4 bases to trimming and J lost 1 base, with 14 bases between them. The CDR3 extends over 14 amino acids. Germline V gene data show CDR1 as SQVTM and CDR2 as ANQGSEA.

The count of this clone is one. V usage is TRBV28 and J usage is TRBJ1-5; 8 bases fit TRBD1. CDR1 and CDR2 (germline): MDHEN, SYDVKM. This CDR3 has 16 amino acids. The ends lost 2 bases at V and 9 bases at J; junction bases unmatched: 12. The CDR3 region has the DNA TGTGCCAGCAGTTTAACGGGACAGGCCGCCCAATGGCCCCAGCATTTT. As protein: CASSLTGQAAQWPQHF. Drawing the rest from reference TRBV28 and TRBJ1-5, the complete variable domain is DVKVTQSSRYLVKRTGEKVFLECVQDMDHENMFWYRQDPGLGLRLIYFSYDVKMKEKGDIPEGYSVSREKKERFSLILESASTNQTSMYLCASSLTGQAAQWPQHFGDGTRLSIL.

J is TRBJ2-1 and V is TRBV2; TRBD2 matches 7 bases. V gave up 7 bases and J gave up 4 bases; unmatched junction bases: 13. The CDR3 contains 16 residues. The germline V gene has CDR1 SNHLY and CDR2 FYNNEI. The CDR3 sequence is CASIASGRALYNEQFF. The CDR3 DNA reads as TGTGCCAGCATTGCTAGCGGTCGAGCTCTATACAATGAGCAGTTCTTC. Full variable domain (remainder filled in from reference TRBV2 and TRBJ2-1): EPEVTQTPSHQVTQMGQEVILRCVPISNHLYFYWYRQILGQKVEFLVSFYNNEISEKSEIFDDQFSVERPDGSNFTLKIRSTKLEDSAMYFCASIASGRALYNEQFFGPGTRLTVL.

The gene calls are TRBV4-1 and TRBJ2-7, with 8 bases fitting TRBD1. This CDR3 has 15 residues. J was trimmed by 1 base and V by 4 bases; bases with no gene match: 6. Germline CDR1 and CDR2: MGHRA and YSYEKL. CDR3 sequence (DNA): TGCGCCAGCAGCCCAGGGACAGGAGCATCCTACGAGCAGTACTTC. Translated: CASSPGTGASYEQYF.

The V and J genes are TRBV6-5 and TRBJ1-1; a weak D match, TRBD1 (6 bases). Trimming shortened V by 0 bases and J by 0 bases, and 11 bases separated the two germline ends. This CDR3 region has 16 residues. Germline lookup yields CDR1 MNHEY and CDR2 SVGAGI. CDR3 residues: CASSYSATGLNTEAFF. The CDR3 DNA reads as TGTGCCAGCAGTTACTCGGCAACAGGGTTGAACACTGAAGCTTTCTTT.

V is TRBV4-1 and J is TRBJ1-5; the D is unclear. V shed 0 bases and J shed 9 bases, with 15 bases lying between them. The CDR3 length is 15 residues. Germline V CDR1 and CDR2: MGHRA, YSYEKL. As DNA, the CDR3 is TGCGCCAGCAGCCAAGAAAGCGCGGGGAGGGCGCCCCAGCATTTT. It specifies CASSQESAGRAPQHF.